Listed below are T cell receptor beta chains from one sample, sequenced in a study of T-cell memory formation after mild COVID-19. TCRdb reprocessed the 5' RACE reads with MiXCR, giving one entry per CDR3 protein. There are 470,000 or so distinct CDR3 sequences in the sample; 15% to 20% occur only once, and roughly an eighth lies in the top ten. Sequenced sample: PBMCs or a T cell subset sorted from them (not recorded which). These receptors all come from an adult woman who had mild COVID-19 (a few samples of this study predate the infection). Cell type and time point are not known. Both conserved end residues are part of each CDR3. Each record gives: clone size, D gene, V gene, J gene, CDR3 length, CDR3 protein, CDR3 DNA. A D gene is named only where the DNA matches it firmly. Clone size is stated in some rows and not others, as once, few, many or a class when expanded.

few	NA	TRBV3-1	TRBJ2-5	14	CASSQASGGETQYF	TGTGCCAGCAGCCAAGCTTCGGGCGGGGAGACCCAGTACTTC
few	TRBD1	TRBV7-9	TRBJ2-7	18	CASSFPGGPGQGAYEQYF	TGTGCCAGCAGCTTCCCGGGGGGACCGGGACAGGGTGCCTACGAGCAGTACTTC
few	NA	TRBV2	TRBJ2-7	13	CASSVEGNYEQYF	TGTGCCAGCAGTGTCGAGGGTAACTACGAGCAGTACTTC
few	NA	TRBV7-2	TRBJ2-6	14	CASSYRSGANVLTF	TGTGCCAGCAGTTATAGATCTGGGGCCAACGTCCTGACTTTC
NA	TRBD2	TRBV5-4	TRBJ2-3	15	CASSSLAGIPDTQYF	TGTGCCAGCAGCTCCCTAGCGGGAATCCCAGATACGCAGTATTTT
NA	NA	TRBV24-1	TRBJ2-6	15	CATSDRQSGANVLTF	TGTGCCACCAGTGATCGACAGTCTGGGGCCAACGTCCTGACTTTC
NA	NA	TRBV7-2	TRBJ1-1	13	CASSQKGFTEAFF	TGTGCCAGCAGCCAAAAGGGTTTCACTGAAGCTTTCTTT
NA	TRBD1	TRBV27	TRBJ2-7	13	CASLGQGRYEQYF	TGTGCCAGCTTAGGACAGGGACGTTACGAGCAGTACTTC
NA	NA	TRBV7-9	TRBJ2-3	14	CASRPGTRTDTQYF	TGTGCCAGCAGGCCCGGGACACGCACAGATACGCAGTATTTT
few	NA	TRBV14	TRBJ1-1	14	CASSLGRARTEAFF	TGTGCCAGCAGCCTGGGGAGGGCGAGAACTGAAGCTTTCTTT
few	TRBD2	TRBV9	TRBJ2-5	15	CASSVQTIAGETQYF	TGTGCCAGCAGCGTACAAACGATAGCGGGAGAGACCCAGTACTTC
once	TRBD2	TRBV7-2	TRBJ2-4	14	CASSLPGLDYIQYF	TGTGCCAGCAGCCTACCGGGACTAGACTACATTCAGTACTTC
NA	TRBD1	TRBV24-1	TRBJ1-5	15	CATSEQGGGNQPQHF	TGTGCCACCAGTGAACAGGGGGGTGGCAATCAGCCCCAGCATTTT
few	NA	TRBV2	TRBJ2-7	13	CASSEAPSYEQYF	TGTGCCAGCAGTGAGGCCCCTTCCTACGAGCAGTACTTC
NA	NA	TRBV7-9	TRBJ2-5	14	CASSSPRRQETQYF	TGTGCCAGCAGCTCCCCCCGGAGGCAAGAGACCCAGTACTTC
few	TRBD1	TRBV29-1	TRBJ2-2	14	CSVDTGAGTGELFF	TGCAGCGTTGATACAGGGGCCGGGACCGGGGAGCTGTTTTTT
few	NA	TRBV5-6	TRBJ2-1	12	CASSTPYNEQFF	TGTGCCAGCAGCACACCCTACAATGAGCAGTTCTTC
few	TRBD2	TRBV14	TRBJ2-1	13	CASSQLAAGGQFF	TGTGCCAGCAGCCAACTAGCGGCAGGAGGGCAGTTCTTC
few	TRBD2	TRBV4-1	TRBJ2-5	16	CASSQEVAGAFETQYF	TGCGCCAGCAGCCAAGAAGTAGCGGGGGCGTTTGAGACCCAGTACTTC
NA	NA	TRBV5-1	TRBJ2-3	12	CASRWSTDTQYF	TGCGCCAGCAGGTGGAGCACAGATACGCAGTATTTT
NA	NA	TRBV5-8	TRBJ2-3	11	CASSLDLGEYF	TGTGCCAGCAGCTTGGACTTGGGGGAGTATTTT
NA	NA	TRBV12-3/TRBV12-4	TRBJ1-1	16	CASSLARRPLETEAFF	TGTGCCAGCAGTTTAGCGAGGAGACCACTTGAGACTGAAGCTTTCTTT
few	NA	TRBV7-8	TRBJ2-5	15	CASSLRHRESETQYF	TGTGCCAGCAGCTTACGACACAGGGAATCTGAGACCCAGTACTTC
few	TRBD2	TRBV5-1	TRBJ2-5	15	CASSLAGELSETQYF	TGCGCCAGCAGCTTAGCGGGAGAGCTTTCAGAGACCCAGTACTTC
NA	TRBD2	TRBV18	TRBJ2-1	15	CASSPGLAELNEQFF	TGTGCCAGCTCACCGGGACTAGCGGAACTCAATGAGCAGTTCTTC
NA	TRBD2	TRBV12-3/TRBV12-4	TRBJ2-3	16	CASSLRAGGVTDTQYF	TGTGCCAGCAGTCTACGGGCGGGAGGCGTCACAGATACGCAGTATTTT
few	NA	TRBV5-1	TRBJ1-1	15	CASSLARGRGTEAFF	TGCGCCAGCAGCTTGGCTCGGGGGCGCGGGACTGAAGCTTTCTTT